These T cell receptor beta chains were read from a single sample in a study of blood T cell repertoires in COVID-19. The table came from immunoSEQ multiplex PCR; TCRdb's copy has only in-frame clones and leaves some out. This table holds 200,000 to 300,000 clones, roughly 80% found once. Sequenced: peripheral blood. All receptors come from a man between 60 and 70 years old with acute or convalescent COVID-19. Both conserved end residues are part of each CDR3. Each record gives: V gene, J gene, clone size, D gene, CDR3 protein, CDR3 DNA. D genes are given only for firm matches. The listing skips clone size in some rows; elsewhere it reads once, few, many or a size class.

V gene: TRBV10-1; J gene: TRBJ2-2; clone size: few; D gene: NA; CDR3 protein: CASSARGAAGELFF; CDR3 DNA: TGCGCCAGCAGTGCCCGGGGGGCCGCCGGGGAGCTGTTTTTT
V gene: TRBV3-1/TRBV3-2; J gene: TRBJ1-6; clone size: once; D gene: NA; CDR3 protein: CASSRPGLSISNNSPLHF; CDR3 DNA: TGTGCCAGCAGCCGACCGGGACTGAGCATCAGTAATAATTCACCCCTCCACTTT
V gene: TRBV4-1; J gene: TRBJ2-7; clone size: NA; D gene: TRBD1; CDR3 protein: CASTRGQGPYEQYF; CDR3 DNA: TGCGCCAGCACCCGGGGACAGGGGCCCTACGAGCAGTACTTC
V gene: TRBV6-2/TRBV6-3; J gene: TRBJ2-5; clone size: few; D gene: TRBD2; CDR3 protein: CASSYVSGRSETQYF; CDR3 DNA: TGTGCCAGCAGTTACGTTAGCGGGAGGTCAGAGACCCAGTACTTC
V gene: TRBV2; J gene: TRBJ2-1; clone size: NA; D gene: TRBD1; CDR3 protein: CASCTGQGGNEQFF; CDR3 DNA: TGTGCCAGCTGTACGGGACAGGGTGGAAATGAGCAGTTCTTC
V gene: TRBV18; J gene: TRBJ2-7; clone size: NA; D gene: TRBD1; CDR3 protein: CASSTFRGSHEQYF; CDR3 DNA: TGTGCCAGCTCGACTTTCAGGGGGTCCCACGAGCAGTACTTC
V gene: TRBV7-6; J gene: TRBJ2-7; clone size: NA; D gene: TRBD1; CDR3 protein: CASSLAIPGTVRYEQYF; CDR3 DNA: TGTGCCAGCAGCTTAGCCATCCCCGGGACAGTGCGGTACGAGCAGTACTTC
V gene: TRBV4-1; J gene: TRBJ2-3; clone size: many; D gene: TRBD1; CDR3 protein: CASSQIGQGGTDTQYF; CDR3 DNA: TGCGCCAGCAGCCAGATCGGACAGGGGGGGACAGATACGCAGTATTTT
V gene: TRBV18; J gene: TRBJ1-1; clone size: NA; D gene: NA; CDR3 protein: CASSRQLLTGNTEAFF; CDR3 DNA: TGTGCCAGCTCACGTCAGCTCCTAACGGGAAACACTGAAGCTTTCTTT
V gene: TRBV19; J gene: TRBJ2-2; clone size: NA; D gene: NA; CDR3 protein: CASRRGVTGELFF; CDR3 DNA: TGTGCCAGCAGGAGGGGCGTCACCGGGGAGCTGTTTTTT
V gene: TRBV11-3; J gene: TRBJ1-3; clone size: NA; D gene: TRBD1; CDR3 protein: CASSLDSTGASGNTIYF; CDR3 DNA: TGTGCCAGCAGCTTAGACTCTACAGGGGCCTCTGGAAACACCATATATTTT
V gene: TRBV19; J gene: TRBJ1-4; clone size: NA; D gene: NA; CDR3 protein: CASSGQPLEKLFF; CDR3 DNA: TGTGCCAGTAGTGGACAACCTCTTGAAAAACTGTTTTTT
V gene: TRBV9; J gene: TRBJ1-6; clone size: NA; D gene: NA; CDR3 protein: CASSVSPEGSSPLHF; CDR3 DNA: TGTGCCAGCAGCGTTAGCCCCGAAGGATCTTCACCCCTCCACTTT
V gene: TRBV24-1; J gene: TRBJ2-1; clone size: NA; D gene: NA; CDR3 protein: CATSDRGSSNEQFF; CDR3 DNA: TGTGCCACCAGTGACCGCGGATCCTCTAATGAGCAGTTCTTC
V gene: TRBV24-1; J gene: TRBJ2-1; clone size: NA; D gene: TRBD1; CDR3 protein: CATSDPGTGASLVDNEQFF; CDR3 DNA: TGTGCCACCAGTGATCCCGGGACAGGGGCCTCCCTGGTAGACAATGAGCAGTTCTTC
V gene: TRBV18; J gene: TRBJ1-4; clone size: NA; D gene: NA; CDR3 protein: CASSLGSATNEKLFF; CDR3 DNA: TGTGCCAGCTCCCTCGGTTCCGCAACTAATGAAAAACTGTTTTTT
V gene: TRBV5-8; J gene: TRBJ2-1; clone size: NA; D gene: NA; CDR3 protein: CASSLERVAAYNEQFF; CDR3 DNA: TGTGCCAGCAGCTTAGAACGGGTAGCGGCCTACAATGAGCAGTTCTTC
V gene: TRBV6-4; J gene: TRBJ2-7; clone size: NA; D gene: TRBD1; CDR3 protein: CASRGQGMPYEQYF; CDR3 DNA: TGTGCCAGCAGAGGACAGGGTATGCCCTACGAGCAGTACTTC
V gene: TRBV9; J gene: TRBJ2-7; clone size: NA; D gene: TRBD1; CDR3 protein: CASSVNSGTGAYEQYF; CDR3 DNA: TGTGCCAGCAGCGTAAATTCGGGGACAGGGGCCTACGAGCAGTACTTC
V gene: TRBV7-2; J gene: TRBJ2-1; clone size: NA; D gene: NA; CDR3 protein: CASSLFAGSQFF; CDR3 DNA: TGTGCCAGCAGCTTGTTCGCAGGCTCGCAGTTCTTC
V gene: TRBV5-1; J gene: TRBJ1-2; clone size: NA; D gene: NA; CDR3 protein: CASSFGQGRTNYGYTF; CDR3 DNA: TGCGCCAGCAGCTTTGGCCAGGGAAGAACTAACTATGGCTACACCTTC
V gene: TRBV7-2; J gene: TRBJ2-7; clone size: NA; D gene: TRBD2; CDR3 protein: CASSSAAGSGEQYF; CDR3 DNA: TGTGCCAGCAGCTCCGCCGCCGGTAGCGGGGAGCAGTACTTC
V gene: TRBV7-7; J gene: TRBJ2-2; clone size: NA; D gene: TRBD2; CDR3 protein: CASSPTSGRVLELFF; CDR3 DNA: TGTGCTAGCAGCCCAACTAGCGGGAGAGTGCTTGAGCTGTTTTTT
V gene: TRBV3-1/TRBV3-2; J gene: TRBJ1-1; clone size: NA; D gene: NA; CDR3 protein: CASSPRRTALEAFF; CDR3 DNA: TGTGCCAGCAGCCCCCGCCGGACAGCCCTTGAAGCTTTCTTT
V gene: TRBV9; J gene: TRBJ2-7; clone size: NA; D gene: TRBD1; CDR3 protein: CASSLDREPYGQYF; CDR3 DNA: TGTGCCAGCAGCCTAGACAGGGAGCCATACGGGCAGTACTTC
V gene: TRBV27; J gene: TRBJ2-1; clone size: NA; D gene: TRBD2; CDR3 protein: CASSFGTSGYNEQFF; CDR3 DNA: TGTGCCAGCAGTTTCGGCACTAGCGGATACAATGAGCAGTTCTTC
V gene: TRBV3-1/TRBV3-2; J gene: TRBJ2-1; clone size: NA; D gene: NA; CDR3 protein: CASSQGATGQFF; CDR3 DNA: TGTGCCAGCAGCCAAGGGGCGACCGGGCAGTTCTTC
V gene: TRBV19; J gene: TRBJ2-7; clone size: NA; D gene: TRBD1; CDR3 protein: CASSQPGDRGSEQYF; CDR3 DNA: TGTGCCAGTAGTCAACCTGGGGACAGGGGTTCCGAGCAGTACTTC
V gene: TRBV9; J gene: TRBJ2-3; clone size: NA; D gene: TRBD2; CDR3 protein: CASGPPSGRRGDTQYF; CDR3 DNA: TGTGCCAGCGGCCCCCCTAGCGGGAGGAGGGGAGATACGCAGTATTTT
V gene: TRBV5-4; J gene: TRBJ2-2; clone size: NA; D gene: TRBD2; CDR3 protein: CASSGGSANTGELFF; CDR3 DNA: TGTGCGTCTAGCGGGGGCTCCGCGAACACCGGGGAGCTGTTTTTT
V gene: TRBV24-1; J gene: TRBJ2-2; clone size: once; D gene: TRBD1; CDR3 protein: CATSRGDSRRTGELFF; CDR3 DNA: TGTGCCACCAGTCGAGGGGACAGCCGCAGGACCGGGGAGCTGTTTTTT
V gene: TRBV11-3; J gene: TRBJ2-7; clone size: NA; D gene: TRBD2; CDR3 protein: CASSRGGGASYEQYF; CDR3 DNA: TGTGCCAGCAGCAGAGGCGGGGGGGCCTCCTACGAGCAGTACTTC
V gene: TRBV7-6; J gene: TRBJ1-4; clone size: NA; D gene: NA; CDR3 protein: CASSLRGSNEKLFF; CDR3 DNA: TGTGCCAGCAGCTTAAGGGGTTCTAATGAAAAACTGTTTTTT
V gene: TRBV3-1/TRBV3-2; J gene: TRBJ1-2; clone size: NA; D gene: NA; CDR3 protein: CASSPGQRNLYTF; CDR3 DNA: TGTGCCAGCAGCCCAGGACAAAGGAATCTTTACACCTTC